This TCR beta chain was found in a study of blood T cell repertoires in COVID-19. The germline V gene encodes CDR1 MNHEY and CDR2 SMNVEV (reference sequence). This CDR3 comprises 14 residues. After removal of 4 bases from V and 5 bases from J, the junction contained 4 bases not matched to a gene. The table came from immunoSEQ multiplex PCR; TCRdb's copy has only in-frame clones and leaves some out. The data contain about 130,000 clones, more than 80% of them seen just once; the ten biggest clones take up roughly 4%. The sample comprised PBMCs or T cells enriched from blood (not recorded which). The genes are TRBV27 and TRBJ1-5; 8 positions match TRBD1. This sequence was found in a man between 50 and 59 years old who had recovered from COVID-19. CDR3 DNA sequence: TGTGCCAGCAGTTATACAGGGGGTTATCAGCCCCAGCATTTT. As protein: CASSYTGGYQPQHF.